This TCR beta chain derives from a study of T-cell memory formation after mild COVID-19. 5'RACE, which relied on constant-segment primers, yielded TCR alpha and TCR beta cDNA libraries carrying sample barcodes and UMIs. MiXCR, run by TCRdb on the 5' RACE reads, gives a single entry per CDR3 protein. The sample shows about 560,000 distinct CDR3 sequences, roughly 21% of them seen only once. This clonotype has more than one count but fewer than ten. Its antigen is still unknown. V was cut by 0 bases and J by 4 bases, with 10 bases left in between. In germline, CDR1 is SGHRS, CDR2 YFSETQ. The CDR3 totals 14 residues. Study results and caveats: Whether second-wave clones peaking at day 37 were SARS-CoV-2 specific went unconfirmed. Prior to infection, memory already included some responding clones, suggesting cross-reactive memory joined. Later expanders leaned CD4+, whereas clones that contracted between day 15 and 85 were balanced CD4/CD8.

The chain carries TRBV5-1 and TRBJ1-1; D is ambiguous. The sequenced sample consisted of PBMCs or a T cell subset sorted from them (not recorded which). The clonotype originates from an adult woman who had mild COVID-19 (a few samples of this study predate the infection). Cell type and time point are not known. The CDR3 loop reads CASSLVPGGTEAFF. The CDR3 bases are TGCGCCAGCAGCTTGGTGCCAGGAGGCACTGAAGCTTTCTTT.